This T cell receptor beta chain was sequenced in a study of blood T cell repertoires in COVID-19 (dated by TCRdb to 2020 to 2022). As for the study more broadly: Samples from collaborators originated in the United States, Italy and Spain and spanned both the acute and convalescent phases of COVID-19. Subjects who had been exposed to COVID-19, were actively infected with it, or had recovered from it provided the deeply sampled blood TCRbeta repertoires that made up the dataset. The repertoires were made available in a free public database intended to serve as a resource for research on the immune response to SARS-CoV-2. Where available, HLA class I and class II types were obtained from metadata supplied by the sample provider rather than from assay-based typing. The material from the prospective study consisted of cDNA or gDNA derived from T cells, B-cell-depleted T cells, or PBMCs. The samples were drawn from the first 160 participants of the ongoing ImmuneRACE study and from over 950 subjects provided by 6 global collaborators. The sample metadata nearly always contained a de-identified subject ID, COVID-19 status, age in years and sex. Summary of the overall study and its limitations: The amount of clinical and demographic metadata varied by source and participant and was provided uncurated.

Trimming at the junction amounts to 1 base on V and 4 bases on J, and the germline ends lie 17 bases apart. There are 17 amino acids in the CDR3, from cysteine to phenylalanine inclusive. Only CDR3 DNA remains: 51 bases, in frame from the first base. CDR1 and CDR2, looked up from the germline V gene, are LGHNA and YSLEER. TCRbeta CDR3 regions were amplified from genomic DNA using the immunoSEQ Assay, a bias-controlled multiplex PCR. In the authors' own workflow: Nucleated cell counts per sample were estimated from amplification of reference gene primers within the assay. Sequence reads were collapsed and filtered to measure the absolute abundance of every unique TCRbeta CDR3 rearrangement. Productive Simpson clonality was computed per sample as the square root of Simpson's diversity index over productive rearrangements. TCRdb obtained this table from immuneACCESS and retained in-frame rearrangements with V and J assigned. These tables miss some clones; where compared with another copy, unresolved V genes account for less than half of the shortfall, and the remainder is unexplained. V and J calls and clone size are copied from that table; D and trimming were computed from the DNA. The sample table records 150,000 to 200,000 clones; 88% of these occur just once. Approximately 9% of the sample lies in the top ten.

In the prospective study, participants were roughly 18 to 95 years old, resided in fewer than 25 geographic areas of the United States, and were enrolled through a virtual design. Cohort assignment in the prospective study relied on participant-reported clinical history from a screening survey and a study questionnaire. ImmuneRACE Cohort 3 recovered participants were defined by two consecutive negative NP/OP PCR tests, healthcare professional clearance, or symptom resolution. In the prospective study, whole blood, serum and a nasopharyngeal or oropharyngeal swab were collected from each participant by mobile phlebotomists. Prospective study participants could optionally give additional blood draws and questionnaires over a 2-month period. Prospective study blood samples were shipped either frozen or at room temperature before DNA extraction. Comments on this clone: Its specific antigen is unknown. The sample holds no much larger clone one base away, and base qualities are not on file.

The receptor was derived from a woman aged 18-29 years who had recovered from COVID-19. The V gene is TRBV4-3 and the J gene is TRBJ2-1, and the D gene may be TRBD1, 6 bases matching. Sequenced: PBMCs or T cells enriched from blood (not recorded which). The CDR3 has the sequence CASSQVLSRGGYNEQFF. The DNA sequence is TGCGCCAGCAGCCAAGTCCTGTCCAGGGGTGGGTACAATGAGCAGTTCTTC.